A single T cell receptor beta chain is shown here with its context. The CDR3 totals 15 residues. The germline V and J ends were trimmed by 5 bases and 1 base, with 14 bases remaining between them. MiXCR, run by TCRdb on the reads, gives a single entry per CDR3 protein. The sample carries approximately 190,000 distinct CDR3 sequences, roughly 9.8% recorded once. This sample is drawn from a study of T cell repertoires in cytomegalovirus infection. This receptor was taken from a human donor in good health (CMV status not recorded). Some clones in this sample may be carry-over from other donors' samples. The material sequenced was PBMCs. The chain is built from TRBV12-3 or TRBV12-4 and TRBJ1-1; D unclear. The CDR3: CASSPQPLGNTEAFF. The CDR3 DNA sequence: TGTGCCAGCAGTCCCCAACCTCTGGGGAACACTGAAGCTTTCTTT.